This entry describes one T cell receptor beta chain. This sample was taken from a study of T cell responses to AZD1222 COVID-19 vaccine. TCRdb's copy holds only in-frame clones and misses some; the assay was immunoSEQ multiplex PCR. The table has some 71,000 clones, 89% seen once. Specimen: peripheral blood, collected 28 days after the second AZD1222 dose. The sequence came from an adult who received the AZD1222 COVID-19 vaccine.

The CDR3 nucleotides read TGTGCCAGCAGCTTGGGTTGGGCAGTACAGTCAAATGAGCAGTTCTTC. Its translation: CASSLGWAVQSNEQFF. The rearrangement links TRBV5-5 to TRBJ2-1; D unresolved. The germline gives CDR1 SGHKS, CDR2 YYEKEE (reference sequence). This CDR3 has 16 residues. The V and J ends lost 0 bases and 7 bases respectively, with 17 bases between them.